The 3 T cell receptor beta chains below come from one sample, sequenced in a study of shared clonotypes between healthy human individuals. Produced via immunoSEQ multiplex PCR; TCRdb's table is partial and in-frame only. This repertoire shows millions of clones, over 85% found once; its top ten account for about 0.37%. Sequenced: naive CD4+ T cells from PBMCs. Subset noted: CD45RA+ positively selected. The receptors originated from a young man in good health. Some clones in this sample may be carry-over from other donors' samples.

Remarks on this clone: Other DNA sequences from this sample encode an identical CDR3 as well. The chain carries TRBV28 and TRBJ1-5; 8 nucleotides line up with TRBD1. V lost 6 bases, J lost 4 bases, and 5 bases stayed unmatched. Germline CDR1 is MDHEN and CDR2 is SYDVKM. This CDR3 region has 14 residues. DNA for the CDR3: TGTGCCAGCAGCCGGGACAGGTCAAATCAGCCCCAGCATTTT. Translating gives CASSRDRSNQPQHF.

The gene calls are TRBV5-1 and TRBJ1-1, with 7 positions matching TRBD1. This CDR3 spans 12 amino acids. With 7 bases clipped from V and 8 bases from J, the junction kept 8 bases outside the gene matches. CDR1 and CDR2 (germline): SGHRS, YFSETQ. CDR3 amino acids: CASVPLTGEAFF. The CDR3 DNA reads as TGCGCCAGCGTACCATTGACAGGGGAAGCTTTCTTT.

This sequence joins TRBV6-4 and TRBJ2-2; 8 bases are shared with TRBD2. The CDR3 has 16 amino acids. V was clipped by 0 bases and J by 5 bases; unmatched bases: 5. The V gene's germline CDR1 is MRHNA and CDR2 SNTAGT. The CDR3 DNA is TGTGCCAGCAGTGACTCTCCTAGCGGGCTGACCGGGGAGCTGTTTTTT. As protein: CASSDSPSGLTGELFF.